The TCR beta chain under discussion was sequenced for a study of blood T cells in healthy people across ages. Findings of the study overall: In older individuals, TCR beta diversity per million T cells was lower, falling roughly linearly with age. Unsorted PBMCs ruled out conclusive naive versus antigen-experienced comparison.

Note on this clonotype: Antigen unknown.

A J-beta primer mix and a sample-barcoded 5' primer were used in a second PCR of about 7 to 12 cycles. CDR3-containing paired-end reads numbered at least 2.5 million in each sample. TCRdb reprocessed the 5' RACE reads with MiXCR, giving one entry per CDR3 protein. There are 600,000 to 1,000,000 distinct CDR3 sequences in the sample; roughly 25% occur only once, and roughly 3.8% lies in the top ten. Germline lookup yields CDR1 SQVTM and CDR2 ANQGSEA. Trimming took off 7 bases at V and 5 bases at J, with 8 bases between the two ends. This CDR3 is built from 11 residues. These same records also appear under a second study, on T cells of mothers and their children. That report notes: Mothers yielded over 8 million CDR3 reads, children 2.5 million to 3.5 million each.

The source of this sequence is a boy aged 10-17 years in good health. The chain couples TRBV29-1 to TRBJ2-2, with D unclear. The sequenced material came from blood. CDR3 residues: CSGTITGELFF. CDR3 bases: TGCAGCGGAACCATTACCGGGGAGCTGTTTTTT.